What follows are 5 T cell receptor beta chains derived from one specimen sequenced in a study of blood T cell repertoires in COVID-19. Produced via immunoSEQ multiplex PCR; TCRdb's table is partial and in-frame only. The data hold 190,000 or so clones, with around 80% observed a single time. The sample comprised peripheral blood. Receptors originate from an elderly woman with active or convalescent COVID-19.

CDR3 region: CASSPSSRVSTDTQYF. The DNA of the CDR3 is TGTGCCAGCAGCCCGTCTAGCCGGGTGAGCACAGATACGCAGTATTTT. The chain recombines TRBV3-1 (or the pseudogene TRBV3-2) with TRBJ2-3, with D perhaps matching TRBD2 (5 bases). V gave up 4 bases and J gave up 0 bases, with 14 bases separating them. The CDR3 consists of 16 residues. CDR1 and CDR2 from the germline V gene are LGHDT and YNNKEL (reference sequence).

The chain has TRBV10-2 and TRBJ1-6; D gene ambiguous. The length of the CDR3 is 16 residues. Per the germline V gene, CDR1 is WSHSY and CDR2 is SAAADI. Trimming took 1 base from V and 5 from J, leaving 12 bases between them. The CDR3 region is CASSEFRVFHNSPLHF. CDR3 in DNA: TGCGCCAGCAGTGAGTTTCGGGTTTTCCATAATTCACCCCTCCACTTT.

The V call is TRBV10-3, the J call TRBJ1-2; a possible D gene is TRBD1 (5 bases). The CDR3 has 18 residues. The germline gives CDR1 ENHRY, CDR2 SYGVKD. V was clipped by 0 bases and J by 7 bases, with 24 bases between them. CDR3: CAISESPARGISVSGYTF. The CDR3 DNA follows: TGTGCCATCAGTGAGTCCCCCGCCCGGGGGATAAGTGTCTCTGGCTACACCTTC.

The chain has TRBV15 and TRBJ1-2; D not certain. The CDR3 covers 17 residues. Germline-derived CDR1 and CDR2 are LNHNV and YYDKDF (reference sequence). Trimming stripped 0 bases from V and 0 bases from J, with 14 bases between. The CDR3 region has the DNA TGTGCCACCAGCAGAGATAACCCCCACTCGCCTAACTATGGCTACACCTTC. This gives the protein CATSRDNPHSPNYGYTF.

The CDR3 DNA follows: TGTGCCAGCAGTTCCATTGATAGCGTGAGCTCCTACGAGCAGTACTTC. Residues: CASSSIDSVSSYEQYF. The rearrangement uses TRBV28 and TRBJ2-7, with a weak D call TRBD2 (5 bases). CDR1 MDHEN and CDR2 SYDVKM come from the germline V gene. The CDR3 has 16 amino acids. Trimming removed 4 bases from V and 0 bases from J, with 16 bases in between.